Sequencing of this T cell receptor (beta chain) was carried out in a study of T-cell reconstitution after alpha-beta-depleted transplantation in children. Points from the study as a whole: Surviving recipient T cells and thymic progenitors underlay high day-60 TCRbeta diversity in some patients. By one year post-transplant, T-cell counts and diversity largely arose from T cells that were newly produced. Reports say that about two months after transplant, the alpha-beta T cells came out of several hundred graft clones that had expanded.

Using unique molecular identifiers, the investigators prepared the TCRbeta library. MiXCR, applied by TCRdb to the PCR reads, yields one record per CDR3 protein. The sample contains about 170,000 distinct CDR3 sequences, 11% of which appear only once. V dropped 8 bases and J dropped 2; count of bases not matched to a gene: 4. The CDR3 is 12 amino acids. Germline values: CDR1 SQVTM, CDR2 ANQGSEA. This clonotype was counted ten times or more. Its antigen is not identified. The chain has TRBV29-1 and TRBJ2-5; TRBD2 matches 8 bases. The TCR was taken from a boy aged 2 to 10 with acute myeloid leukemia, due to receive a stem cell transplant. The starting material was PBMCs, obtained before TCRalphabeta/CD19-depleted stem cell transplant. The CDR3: CSSGGDQETQYF. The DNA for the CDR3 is TGCAGCTCGGGGGGGGATCAAGAGACCCAGTACTTC.